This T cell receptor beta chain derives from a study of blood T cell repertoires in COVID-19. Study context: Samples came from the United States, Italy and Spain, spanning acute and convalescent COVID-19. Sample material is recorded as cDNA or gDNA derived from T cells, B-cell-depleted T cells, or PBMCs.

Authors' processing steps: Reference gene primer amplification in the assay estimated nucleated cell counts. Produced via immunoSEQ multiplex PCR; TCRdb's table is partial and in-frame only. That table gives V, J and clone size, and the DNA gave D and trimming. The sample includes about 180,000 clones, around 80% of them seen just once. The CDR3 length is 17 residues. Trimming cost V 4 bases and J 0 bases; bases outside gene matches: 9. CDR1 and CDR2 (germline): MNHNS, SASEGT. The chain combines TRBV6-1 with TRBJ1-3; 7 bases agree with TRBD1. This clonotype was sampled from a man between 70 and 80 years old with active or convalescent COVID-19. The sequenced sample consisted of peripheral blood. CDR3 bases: TGTGCCAGCAGTGCTGGGACAGCCTTCTACTCTGGAAACACCATATATTTT. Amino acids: CASSAGTAFYSGNTIYF.